What follows are 9 T cell receptor beta chains derived from one specimen sequenced in a study of vaccination effects on CD4 cells after COVID-19. Libraries were prepared by immunoSEQ multiplex PCR; TCRdb keeps only in-frame clonotypes and omits some of them. The sample has tens of thousands of clones; approximately 75% are singletons. No antigens are known for them. Antigen-specific CD4+ T cells were expanded (with viral peptide pools) by the ViraFEST assay ahead of sequencing. When around 9 days of culture had elapsed, CD4+ T cells were isolated. Negative nucleocapsid antibody tests before and after vaccination confirmed no previous SARS-CoV-2 infection. Sequencing was performed on CD4+ T cells from PBMCs cultured with HCoV-NL63 spike peptides, taken before COVID-19 vaccination. These receptors came from a human donor who received a COVID-19 vaccine.

This clone was recorded once. This rearrangement joins TRBV5-5 to TRBJ2-2, with D possibly matching TRBD1 (5 bases). Deletions cut 5 bases from V and 0 bases from J, with 26 bases between. CDR1 is SGHKS, CDR2 YYEKEE, per germline (reference sequence). CDR3 size: 20 residues. This CDR3 reads CASSHRSHPSDTANTGELFF. The CDR3 region has the DNA TGTGCCAGCAGTCACCGCTCGCACCCTTCGGACACGGCGAACACCGGGGAGCTGTTTTTT. The variable domain in full, completed from reference TRBV5-5 and TRBJ2-2, reads DAGVTQSPTHLIKTRGQQVTLRCSPISGHKSVSWYQQVLGQGPQFIFQYYEKEERGRGNFPDRFSARQFPNYSSELNVNALLLGDSALYLCASSHRSHPSDTANTGELFFGEGSRLTVL.

V and J are TRBV5-5 and TRBJ2-1; TRBD2 is a possible D gene (5 bases). V was shortened by 4 bases and J by 1 base, with 12 bases between the two germline ends. CDR1 SGHKS and CDR2 YYEKEE come from the germline V gene (reference sequence). The CDR3 covers 15 residues. CDR3 in DNA: TGTGCCAGCAGCCAATTAACTAGTTCCTACAATGAGCAGTTCTTC. This translates into CASSQLTSSYNEQFF.

The chain uses TRBV6-5 and TRBJ1-2; 7 positions match TRBD1. V shed 6 bases, J shed 8 bases, and the junction held 9 bases outside the gene matches. The CDR3 totals 13 residues. Germline V CDR1 and CDR2: MNHEY, SVGAGI. The chain's CDR3 is CASRPAGGSGYTF. CDR3 sequence (DNA): TGTGCCAGCAGGCCGGCAGGGGGGTCCGGCTACACCTTC.

The rearrangement uses TRBV15 and TRBJ1-5; no firm D call. Germline assignment: CDR1 LNHNV and CDR2 YYDKDF (reference sequence). V was clipped by 6 bases and J by 0 bases, with 6 bases between them. CDR3 length: 13 amino acids. CDR3 protein: CATSRYSNQPQHF. In nucleotides, the CDR3 is TGTGCCACCAGTAGATATAGCAATCAGCCCCAGCATTTT.

The V and J genes are TRBV7-9 and TRBJ1-1; TRBD1 matches at 7 bases. CDR3 length equals 15 residues. V lost 1 base to trimming and J lost 3 bases; unmatched junction nucleotides: 5. CDR1 SEHNR and CDR2 FQNEAQ come from the germline V gene (reference sequence). Written as DNA, the CDR3 is TGTGCCAGCAGCTTAGGACAGGGCCGGGACACTGAAGCTTTCTTT. The encoded protein is CASSLGQGRDTEAFF.

In its sample, this clone was seen once. The chain employs TRBV6-5 and TRBJ2-3; the D gene is possibly TRBD2 (6 bases). Trimming took 6 bases from V and 4 from J, leaving 14 bases between them. Germline CDR1 and CDR2: MNHEY and SVGAGI. CDR3 length equals 14 residues. CDR3 DNA: TGTGCCAGCAGGGACTCCGGGGGAGCAGATACGCAGTATTTT. It is translated as CASRDSGGADTQYF.

This chain uses TRBV5-1 with TRBJ1-6, with TRBD1 matching 9 bases. The germline gives CDR1 SGHRS, CDR2 YFSETQ. The V and J ends lost 0 bases and 9 bases, in that order; junction bases with no gene match: 4. The CDR3 consists of 15 residues. CDR3 region: CASSLGQGDRSPLHF. The DNA for the CDR3 is TGCGCCAGCAGCTTGGGACAGGGGGATCGTTCACCCCTCCACTTT.

This clone was counted a single time. The chain joins TRBV6-1 to TRBJ1-5; a weak D match, TRBD1 (6 bases). Trimming removed 3 bases at V and 0 bases at J, with 9 bases between. This CDR3 is 15 amino acids long. CDR1 and CDR2 from the germline V gene are MNHNS and SASEGT. The CDR3 nucleotides are TGTGCCAGCAGTGAGACAGGACATAGCAATCAGCCCCAGCATTTT. Translation: CASSETGHSNQPQHF.

The chain joins TRBV3-1 (or the pseudogene TRBV3-2) to TRBJ1-3; D is unresolved. The CDR3 contains 12 residues. Deletions cut 3 bases from V and 5 bases from J, with 5 bases between. In germline, CDR1 is LGHDT, CDR2 YNNKEL (reference sequence). The DNA of the CDR3 is TGTGCCAGCAGCCAGGATAGAAACACCATATATTTT. Protein: CASSQDRNTIYF.